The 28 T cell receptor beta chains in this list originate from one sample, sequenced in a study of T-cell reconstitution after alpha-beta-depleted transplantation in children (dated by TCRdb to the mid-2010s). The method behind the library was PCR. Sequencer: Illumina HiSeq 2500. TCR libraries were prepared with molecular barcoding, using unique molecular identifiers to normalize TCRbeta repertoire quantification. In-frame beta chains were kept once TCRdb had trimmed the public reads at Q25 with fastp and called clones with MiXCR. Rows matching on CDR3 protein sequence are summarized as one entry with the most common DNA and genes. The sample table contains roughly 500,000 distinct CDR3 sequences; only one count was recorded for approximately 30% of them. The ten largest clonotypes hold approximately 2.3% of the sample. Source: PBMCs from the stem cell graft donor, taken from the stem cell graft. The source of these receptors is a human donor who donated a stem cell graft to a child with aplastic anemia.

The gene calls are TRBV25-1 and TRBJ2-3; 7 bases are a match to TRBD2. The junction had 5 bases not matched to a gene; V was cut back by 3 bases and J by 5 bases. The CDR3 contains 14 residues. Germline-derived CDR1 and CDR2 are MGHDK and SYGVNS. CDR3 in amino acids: CASSEPREGDTQYF. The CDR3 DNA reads TGTGCCAGCAGTGAGCCCAGGGAGGGAGATACGCAGTATTTT.

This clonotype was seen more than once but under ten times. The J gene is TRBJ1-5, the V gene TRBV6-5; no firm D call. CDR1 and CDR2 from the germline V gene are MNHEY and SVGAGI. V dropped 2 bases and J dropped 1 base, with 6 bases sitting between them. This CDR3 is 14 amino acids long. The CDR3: CASSYLSSNQPQHF. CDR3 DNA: TGTGCCAGCAGTTACCTTTCAAGCAATCAGCCCCAGCATTTT.

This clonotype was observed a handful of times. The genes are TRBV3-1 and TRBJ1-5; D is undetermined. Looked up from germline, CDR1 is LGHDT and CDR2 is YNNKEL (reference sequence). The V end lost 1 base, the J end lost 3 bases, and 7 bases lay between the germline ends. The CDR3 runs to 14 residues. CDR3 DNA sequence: TGTGCCAGCAGCCAAGCCAGTTCCAATCAGCCCCAGCATTTT. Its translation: CASSQASSNQPQHF.

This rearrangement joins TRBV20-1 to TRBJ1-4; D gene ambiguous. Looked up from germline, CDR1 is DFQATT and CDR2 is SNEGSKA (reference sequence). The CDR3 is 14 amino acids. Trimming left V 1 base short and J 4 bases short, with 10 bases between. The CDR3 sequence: CSARVVGSNEKLFF. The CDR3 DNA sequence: TGCAGTGCTAGAGTAGTGGGGAGTAATGAAAAACTGTTTTTT.

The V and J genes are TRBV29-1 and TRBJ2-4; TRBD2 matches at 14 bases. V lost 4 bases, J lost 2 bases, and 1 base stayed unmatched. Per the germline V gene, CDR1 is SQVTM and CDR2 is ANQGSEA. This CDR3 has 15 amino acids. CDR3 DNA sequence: TGCAGCGTTGGACTAGCGGGAGGGTCCAAAAACATTCAGTACTTC. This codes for CSVGLAGGSKNIQYF.

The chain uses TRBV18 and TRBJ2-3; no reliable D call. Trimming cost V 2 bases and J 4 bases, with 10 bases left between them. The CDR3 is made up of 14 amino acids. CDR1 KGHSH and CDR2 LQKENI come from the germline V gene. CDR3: CASSPAAPPDTQYF. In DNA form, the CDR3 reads TGTGCCAGCTCACCAGCGGCCCCACCAGATACGCAGTATTTT.

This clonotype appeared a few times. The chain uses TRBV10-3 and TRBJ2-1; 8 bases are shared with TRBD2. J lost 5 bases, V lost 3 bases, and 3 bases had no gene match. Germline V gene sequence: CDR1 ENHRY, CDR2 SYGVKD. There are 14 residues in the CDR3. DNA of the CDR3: TGTGCCATCAGTGAAACGCGGGAGGACAATGAGCAGTTCTTC. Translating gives CAISETREDNEQFF.

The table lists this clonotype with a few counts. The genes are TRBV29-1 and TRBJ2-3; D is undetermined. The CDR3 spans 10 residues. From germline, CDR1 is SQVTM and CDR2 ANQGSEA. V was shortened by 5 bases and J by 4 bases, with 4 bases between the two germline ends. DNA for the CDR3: TGCAGCGTTCTGTCAGATACGCAGTATTTT. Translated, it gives CSVLSDTQYF.

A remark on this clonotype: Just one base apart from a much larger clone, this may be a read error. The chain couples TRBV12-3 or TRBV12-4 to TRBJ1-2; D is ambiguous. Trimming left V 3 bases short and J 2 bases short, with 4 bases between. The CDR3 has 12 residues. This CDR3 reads CASSFGNYGYTF. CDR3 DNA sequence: TGTGCCAGCAGTTTTGGGAACTATGGCTACACCTTC.

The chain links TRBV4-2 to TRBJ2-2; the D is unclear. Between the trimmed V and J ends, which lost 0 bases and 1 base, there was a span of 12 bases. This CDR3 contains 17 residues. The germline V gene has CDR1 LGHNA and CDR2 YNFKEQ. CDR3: CASSQDYARRNTGELFF. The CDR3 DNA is TGTGCCAGCAGCCAAGATTACGCCAGGAGGAACACCGGGGAGCTGTTTTTT.

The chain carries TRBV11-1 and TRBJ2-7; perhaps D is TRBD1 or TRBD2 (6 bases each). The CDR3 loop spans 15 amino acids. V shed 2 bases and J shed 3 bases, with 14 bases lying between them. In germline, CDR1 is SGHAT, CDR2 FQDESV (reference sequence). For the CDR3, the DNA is TGTGCCAGCAGCTTAAACAGGGAGGCCTACTACGAGCAGTACTTC. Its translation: CASSLNREAYYEQYF.

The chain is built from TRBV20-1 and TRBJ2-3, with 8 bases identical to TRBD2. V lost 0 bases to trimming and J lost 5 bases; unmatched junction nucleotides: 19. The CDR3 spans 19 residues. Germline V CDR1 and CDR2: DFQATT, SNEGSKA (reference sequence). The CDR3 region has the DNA TGCAGTGCTAGAGAAGGTGTGACTAGTGGCGGGAGGAAGAGAGATACGCAGTATTTT. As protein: CSAREGVTSGGRKRDTQYF.

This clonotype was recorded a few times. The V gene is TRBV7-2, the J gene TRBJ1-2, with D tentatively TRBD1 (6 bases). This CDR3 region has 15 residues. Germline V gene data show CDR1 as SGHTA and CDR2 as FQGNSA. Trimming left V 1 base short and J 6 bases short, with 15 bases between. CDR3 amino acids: CASSLEPDRFNGYTF. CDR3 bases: TGTGCCAGCAGCTTAGAACCCGACAGGTTTAATGGCTACACCTTC. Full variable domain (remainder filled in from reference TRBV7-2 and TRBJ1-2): GAGVSQSPSNKVTEKGKDVELRCDPISGHTALYWYRQSLGQGLEFLIYFQGNSAPDKSGLPSDRFSAERTGGSVSTLTIQRTQQEDSAVYLCASSLEPDRFNGYTFGSGTRLTVV.

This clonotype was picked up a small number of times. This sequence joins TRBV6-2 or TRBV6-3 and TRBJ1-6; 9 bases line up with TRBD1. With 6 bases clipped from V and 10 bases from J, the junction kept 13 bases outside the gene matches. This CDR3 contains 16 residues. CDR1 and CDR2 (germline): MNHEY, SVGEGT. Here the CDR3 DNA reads TGTGCCAGCAGGCGAACCCTCGGACAGGGGATGTCACCCCTCCACTTT. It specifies CASRRTLGQGMSPLHF.

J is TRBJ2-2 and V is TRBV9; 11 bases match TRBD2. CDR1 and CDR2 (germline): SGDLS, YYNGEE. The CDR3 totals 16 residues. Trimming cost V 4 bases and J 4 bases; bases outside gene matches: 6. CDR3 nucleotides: TGTGCCAGCAGCCTAAGTAGCGGGAGGGCCACCGGGGAGCTGTTTTTT. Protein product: CASSLSSGRATGELFF. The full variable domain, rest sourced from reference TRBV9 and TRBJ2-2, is DSGVTQTPKHLITATGQRVTLRCSPRSGDLSVYWYQQSLDQGLQFLIQYYNGEERAKGNILERFSAQQFPDLHSELNLSSLELGDSALYFCASSLSSGRATGELFFGEGSRLTVL.

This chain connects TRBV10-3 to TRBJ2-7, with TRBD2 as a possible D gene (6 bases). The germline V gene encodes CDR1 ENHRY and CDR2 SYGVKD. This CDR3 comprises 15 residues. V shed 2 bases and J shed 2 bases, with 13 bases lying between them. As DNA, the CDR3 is TGTGCCATCAGTGAGCGGGGACTTGCAACCTACGAGCAGTACTTC. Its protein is CAISERGLATYEQYF.

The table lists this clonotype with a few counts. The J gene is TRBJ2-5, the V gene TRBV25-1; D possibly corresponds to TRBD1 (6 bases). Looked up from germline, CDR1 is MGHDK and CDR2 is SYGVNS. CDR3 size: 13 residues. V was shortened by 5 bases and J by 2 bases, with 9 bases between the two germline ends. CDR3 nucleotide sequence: TGTGCCAGCAGTAAGACAGGTCAAGAGACCCAGTACTTC. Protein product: CASSKTGQETQYF.

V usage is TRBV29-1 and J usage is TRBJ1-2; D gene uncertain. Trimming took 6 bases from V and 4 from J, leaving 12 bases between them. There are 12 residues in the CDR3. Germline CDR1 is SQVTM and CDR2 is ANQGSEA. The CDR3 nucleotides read TGCAGCGTCGAGGGCAGCACCTATGGCTACACCTTC. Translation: CSVEGSTYGYTF.

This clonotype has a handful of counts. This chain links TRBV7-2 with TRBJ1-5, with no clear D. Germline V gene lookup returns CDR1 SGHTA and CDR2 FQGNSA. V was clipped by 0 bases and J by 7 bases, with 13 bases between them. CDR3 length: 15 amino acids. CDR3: CASSLALGGHQPQHF. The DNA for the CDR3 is TGTGCCAGCAGCTTAGCGCTTGGCGGGCACCAGCCCCAGCATTTT.

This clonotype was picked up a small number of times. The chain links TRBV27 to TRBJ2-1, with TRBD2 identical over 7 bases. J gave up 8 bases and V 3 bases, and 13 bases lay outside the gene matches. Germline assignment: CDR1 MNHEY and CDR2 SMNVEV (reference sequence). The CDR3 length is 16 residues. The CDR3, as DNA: TGTGCCAGCAGTTTCGTTCGGGGGGTCGACGGGGATGAGCAGTTCTTC. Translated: CASSFVRGVDGDEQFF.

In DNA, the CDR3 is TGCGCCATCCTACCGGGGCTAGCGGGAGGGTCAGAGACCCAGTACTTC. It translates to CAILPGLAGGSETQYF. V is TRBV4-3 and J is TRBJ2-5, with TRBD2 matching over 12 bases. The CDR3 runs 16 residues. The V gene end was trimmed by 10 bases and the J gene end by 4 bases; junction bases not matched to a gene: 13. Per the germline V gene, CDR1 is LGHNA and CDR2 is YSLEER.

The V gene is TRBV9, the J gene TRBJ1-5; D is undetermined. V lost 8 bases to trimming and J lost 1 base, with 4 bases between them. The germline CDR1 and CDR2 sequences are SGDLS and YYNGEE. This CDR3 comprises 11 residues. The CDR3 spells CASGSNQPQHF. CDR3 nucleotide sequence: TGTGCCAGTGGGAGCAATCAGCCCCAGCATTTT. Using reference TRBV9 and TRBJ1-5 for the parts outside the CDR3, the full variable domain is DSGVTQTPKHLITATGQRVTLRCSPRSGDLSVYWYQQSLDQGLQFLIQYYNGEERAKGNILERFSAQQFPDLHSELNLSSLELGDSALYFCASGSNQPQHFGDGTRLSIL.

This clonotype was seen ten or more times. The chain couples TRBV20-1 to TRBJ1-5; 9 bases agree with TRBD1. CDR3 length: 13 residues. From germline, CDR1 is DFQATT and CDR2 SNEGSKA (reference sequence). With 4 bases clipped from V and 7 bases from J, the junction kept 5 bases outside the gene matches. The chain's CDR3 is CSAITGGRQPQHF. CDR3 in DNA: TGCAGTGCTATTACAGGGGGCAGGCAGCCCCAGCATTTT.

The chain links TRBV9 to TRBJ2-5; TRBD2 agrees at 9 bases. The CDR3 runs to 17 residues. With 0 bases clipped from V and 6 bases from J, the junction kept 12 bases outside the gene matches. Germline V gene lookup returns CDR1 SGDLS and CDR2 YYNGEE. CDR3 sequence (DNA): TGTGCCAGCAGCGTAGGGGTTGCGGGAGGGAAGGTACAGACCCAGTACTTC. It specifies CASSVGVAGGKVQTQYF.

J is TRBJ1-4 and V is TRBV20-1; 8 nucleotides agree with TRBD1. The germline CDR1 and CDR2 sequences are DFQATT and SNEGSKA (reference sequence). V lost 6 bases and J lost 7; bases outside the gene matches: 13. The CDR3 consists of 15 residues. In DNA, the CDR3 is TGCAGTGCCCACATCCCAGGGGGCGAGGGTGAAAAACTGTTTTTT. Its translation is CSAHIPGGEGEKLFF.

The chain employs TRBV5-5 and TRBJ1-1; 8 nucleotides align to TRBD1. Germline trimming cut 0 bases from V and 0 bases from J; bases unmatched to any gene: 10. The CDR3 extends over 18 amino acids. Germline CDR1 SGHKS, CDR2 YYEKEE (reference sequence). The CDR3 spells CASSLALSGGTMNTEAFF. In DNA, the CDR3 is TGTGCCAGCAGCTTGGCCCTGTCAGGGGGCACCATGAACACTGAAGCTTTCTTT.

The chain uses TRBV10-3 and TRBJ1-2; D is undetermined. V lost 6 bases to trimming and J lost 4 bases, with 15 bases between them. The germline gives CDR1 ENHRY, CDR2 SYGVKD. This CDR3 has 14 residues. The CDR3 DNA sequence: TGTGCCATCAGGGACGGCGGTGGGATCTATGGCTACACCTTC. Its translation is CAIRDGGGIYGYTF.

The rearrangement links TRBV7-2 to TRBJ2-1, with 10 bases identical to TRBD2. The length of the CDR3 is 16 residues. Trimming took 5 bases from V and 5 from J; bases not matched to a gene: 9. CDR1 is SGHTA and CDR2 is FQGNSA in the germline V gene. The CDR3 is CASSTRLAGPDNEQFF. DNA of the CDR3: TGTGCCAGCAGCACCAGACTAGCGGGTCCCGACAATGAGCAGTTCTTC. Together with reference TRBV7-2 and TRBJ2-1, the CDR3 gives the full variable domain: GAGVSQSPSNKVTEKGKDVELRCDPISGHTALYWYRQSLGQGLEFLIYFQGNSAPDKSGLPSDRFSAERTGGSVSTLTIQRTQQEDSAVYLCASSTRLAGPDNEQFFGPGTRLTVL.